This record covers a single T cell receptor (beta chain). The data belong to a study of blood T cell repertoires in COVID-19. Study-level information: Samples taken during acute and convalescent COVID-19 were collected in the United States, Italy and Spain. PBMCs, B-cell-depleted T cells, or T cells were the source of the cDNA or gDNA that made up the material.

As processed by the authors: Nucleated cell counts were estimated from reference gene primer amplification. TCRdb's copy holds only in-frame clones and misses some; the assay was immunoSEQ multiplex PCR. V and J calls and clone size are those listed in that table; D and trimming were worked out from the DNA. In the table there are under 200,000 clones, 70% to 90% of which are singletons. The length of the CDR3 is 14 residues. CDR1 and CDR2 from the germline V gene are KGHSH and LQKENI. The trim removed 6 bases at V and 1 base at J, leaving 6 bases unmatched. V is TRBV18 and J is TRBJ2-7; 7 bases agree with TRBD1. Sequencing was done on a sample of peripheral blood. The sequence was obtained from a man aged 55-75 years with active or convalescent COVID-19. The CDR3 DNA sequence: TGTGCCAGCTCGCAGGGCAGGGGGTCCTACGAGCAGTACTTC. It translates to CASSQGRGSYEQYF.